The 14 T cell receptor beta chains listed next were all sequenced from one sample in a study of cytomegalovirus exposure and HLA in healthy donors. It was with 60 Vbeta and 13 Jbeta primers that the PCR ran. Profiled with immunoSEQ multiplex PCR; TCRdb holds only in-frame clones, not every one. The sample has around 180,000 clones, approximately 71% seen once. Sequenced material: PBMCs. These receptors were obtained from a girl aged 10-17 years in good health and CMV-seronegative.

The CDR3 DNA sequence: TGTGCCAGCAGCTTAGGCGGAGTTGAAAAACTGTTTTTT. This codes for CASSLGGVEKLFF. This sequence joins TRBV7-6 and TRBJ1-4, with D uncertain. CDR1 SGHVS and CDR2 FNYEAQ come from the germline V gene. The CDR3 extends over 13 amino acids. The V and J ends lost 1 base and 7 bases respectively, with 7 bases between them.

The chain carries TRBV6-5 and TRBJ1-6, with D tentatively TRBD1 (5 bases). Trimming cost V 0 bases and J 9 bases, with 9 bases left between them. CDR3 length: 14 amino acids. The germline CDR1 and CDR2 sequences are MNHEY and SVGAGI. CDR3 sequence: CASSYSTRASPLHF. CDR3 DNA: TGTGCCAGCAGTTACTCGACCAGGGCTTCACCCCTCCACTTT.

The chain combines TRBV7-9 with TRBJ1-2, with 9 bases aligning to TRBD1. Germline CDR1 and CDR2: SEHNR and FQNEAQ (reference sequence). With V trimmed by 1 base and J by 6 bases, 3 bases remained unmatched. This CDR3 has 14 amino acids. The chain's CDR3 is CASSLGGQGNGYTF. The CDR3 DNA is TGTGCCAGCAGCTTAGGGGGACAGGGAAATGGCTACACCTTC.

The chain combines TRBV5-1 with TRBJ2-5; 8 nucleotides agree with TRBD2. The germline CDR1 and CDR2 sequences are SGHRS and YFSETQ. The V segment lost 2 bases and the J segment 4 bases; nucleotides outside the gene matches: 10. The CDR3 length is 16 residues. CDR3 region: CASSLGLAGGSETQYF. The CDR3 bases are TGCGCCAGCAGCTTAGGTCTGGCGGGGGGATCAGAGACCCAGTACTTC.

This clone appeared a few times. The chain carries TRBV6-1 and TRBJ1-1, with D unclear. In germline, CDR1 is MNHNS, CDR2 SASEGT. The CDR3 covers 12 residues. The ends were cut back, 8 bases at V and 1 base at J, with 8 bases in the middle. In DNA, the CDR3 is TGTGCCAGCTTTATTCGGAACACTGAAGCTTTCTTT. Its translation: CASFIRNTEAFF.

The rearrangement joins TRBV19 to TRBJ1-1; weak D call: TRBD1 (5 bases). V was trimmed by 2 bases and J by 1 base, leaving 5 bases between them. The CDR3 totals 13 residues. Germline CDR1 is LNHDA and CDR2 is SQIVND (reference sequence). The CDR3 here is CASSIQGNTEAFF. The CDR3 nucleotides read TGTGCCAGTAGTATACAGGGGAACACTGAAGCTTTCTTT.

This clone was observed a handful of times. The chain combines TRBV5-1 with TRBJ2-1, with TRBD1 identical over 10 bases. The germline CDR1 and CDR2 sequences are SGHRS and YFSETQ. The CDR3 sequence is 16 residues long. Unmatched junction bases numbered 9, after V lost 2 bases and J lost 7 bases. The DNA for the CDR3 is TGCGCCAGCAGCTTAACGACAGGGGGCGTAGTAAATGAGCAGTTCTTC. It yields the protein CASSLTTGGVVNEQFF.

This clone was detected a few times. J is TRBJ1-2 and V is TRBV11-3; no clear D. CDR3 length: 11 residues. V lost 7 bases to trimming and J lost 7 bases, with 10 bases between them. CDR1 SGHNT and CDR2 YENEEA come from the germline V gene. CDR3 region: CASKAHFGYTF. The CDR3 DNA reads TGTGCCAGCAAAGCCCACTTTGGCTACACCTTC.

This clone appeared a few times. The rearrangement joins TRBV5-6 to TRBJ1-2, with D uncertain. CDR1 SGHDT and CDR2 YYEEEE come from the germline V gene. Between the trimmed V and J ends, which lost 0 bases and 3 bases, there was a span of 9 bases. The CDR3 has 14 amino acids. CDR3 sequence reads: CASSLGGQYYGYTF. CDR3 in DNA: TGTGCCAGCAGCTTGGGTGGGCAGTACTATGGCTACACCTTC. Together with reference TRBV5-6 and TRBJ1-2, the CDR3 gives the full variable domain: DAGVTQSPTHLIKTRGQQVTLRCSPKSGHDTVSWYQQALGQGPQFIFQYYEEEERQRGNFPDRFSGHQFPNYSSELNVNALLLGDSALYLCASSLGGQYYGYTFGSGTRLTVV.

This chain links TRBV29-1 with TRBJ2-5; 10 bases are a match to TRBD1. The CDR3 length is 14 residues. J was trimmed by 4 bases and V by 7 bases; bases with no gene match: 9. CDR1 and CDR2 (germline): SQVTM, ANQGSEA. For the CDR3, the DNA is TGCAGCGCGGACGGACAGGGGGTGGGAGAGACCCAGTACTTC. It yields the protein CSADGQGVGETQYF.

In its sample, this clone was seen once. The V gene is TRBV7-8, the J gene TRBJ1-6; TRBD1 might be the D (5 bases). The CDR3 totals 13 residues. The V gene's germline CDR1 is SGHVS and CDR2 FQNEAQ. Trimming stripped 2 bases from V and 9 bases from J, with 8 bases between. CDR3 nucleotides: TGTGCCAGCAGCTTACCGGGGGGTTCACCCCTCCACTTT. Its protein product is CASSLPGGSPLHF. Full variable domain (outside the CDR3, taken from reference TRBV7-8 and TRBJ1-6): GAGVSQSPRYKVAKRGQDVALRCDPISGHVSLFWYQQALGQGPEFLTYFQNEAQLDKSGLPSDRFFAERPEGSVSTLKIQRTQQEDSAVYLCASSLPGGSPLHFGNGTRLTVT.

The V call is TRBV5-4, the J call TRBJ1-1, with 7 nucleotides matching TRBD1. V lost 2 bases to trimming and J lost 5 bases; unmatched junction nucleotides: 6. CDR1 and CDR2 (germline): SGHNT, YYREEE (reference sequence). The CDR3 loop spans 14 amino acids. The CDR3 coding sequence is TGTGCCAGCAGCTTTGACAGGGATCGGACTGAAGCTTTCTTT. This sequence encodes CASSFDRDRTEAFF.

J is TRBJ1-1 and V is TRBV7-8; 7 nucleotides line up with TRBD1. Trimming removed 5 bases from V and 5 bases from J; junction bases left unmatched: 11. Germline V CDR1 and CDR2: SGHVS, FQNEAQ. The CDR3 runs to 15 residues. The CDR3 nucleotides are TGTGCCAGCAGCCGACGGATGACAGGGAGAACTGAAGCTTTCTTT. Its translation: CASSRRMTGRTEAFF.

This clone has just one count. The chain joins TRBV6-1 to TRBJ2-7; TRBD1 might be the D (5 bases). This CDR3 contains 12 residues. Germline V gene lookup returns CDR1 MNHNS and CDR2 SASEGT. V dropped 3 bases and J dropped 6 bases, with 9 bases sitting between them. The CDR3 DNA reads as TGTGCCAGCAGTGAGACAGCCGTCGAGCAGTACTTC. It is translated as CASSETAVEQYF.